The 21 T cell receptor beta chains below were found in one sample sequenced in a study of shared clonotypes between healthy human individuals. The method was immunoSEQ multiplex PCR; TCRdb's version includes in-frame clones alone and lacks a portion of them. This table has about 1.4 million clones, roughly 96% appearing once. What was sequenced was naive CD4+ T cells sorted from blood. Documented subset: CD45RA+ positively selected. Receptor source: a man in his thirties or forties in good health.

This clone was seen a single time. The chain is built from TRBV20-1 and TRBJ2-1; possibly TRBD1 for D (6 bases). V shed 5 bases and J shed 15 bases, with 17 bases lying between them. The CDR3 consists of 11 residues. Germline V lookup: CDR1 DFQATT, CDR2 SNEGSKA (reference sequence). The CDR3, as DNA: TGCAGTGCTGCATCTCCCCCAGGGGTGTTCTTC. It yields the protein CSAASPPGVFF.

The rearrangement uses TRBV5-1 and TRBJ2-3; 7 bases align to TRBD2. CDR1 SGHRS and CDR2 YFSETQ come from the germline V gene. The V gene end was trimmed by 7 bases and the J gene end by 0 bases; junction bases not matched to a gene: 5. This CDR3 contains 14 residues. The CDR3 sequence is CASRDSGSTDTQYF. The CDR3 region has the DNA TGCGCCAGCCGCGATAGCGGGAGCACAGATACGCAGTATTTT.

The rearrangement joins TRBV5-1 to TRBJ2-5; D might be TRBD2 (6 bases). The CDR3 runs 13 residues. V shed 3 bases and J shed 5 bases, with 11 bases lying between them. Per the germline V gene, CDR1 is SGHRS and CDR2 is YFSETQ. CDR3 nucleotide sequence: TGCGCCAGCAGCTCGACTAGGATGGAGACCCAGTACTTC. Its protein is CASSSTRMETQYF.

The V and J genes are TRBV6-4 and TRBJ2-3; D is ambiguous. Trimming pared 2 bases from V and 2 bases from J, leaving 11 bases between. Germline-derived CDR1 and CDR2 are MRHNA and SNTAGT. CDR3 length equals 15 residues. The CDR3 is CASSDQPQITDTQYF. Here the CDR3 DNA reads TGTGCCAGCAGTGACCAGCCCCAAATCACAGATACGCAGTATTTT.

The DNA for the CDR3 is TGTGCCAGCAGCTTAGGAACAGGGGACACAAACACCATATATTTT. It yields the protein CASSLGTGDTNTIYF. This chain uses TRBV7-9 with TRBJ1-3; TRBD1 aligns across 7 bases. Losses at the gene ends were 1 base for V and 6 bases for J; bases not matched to a gene: 6. CDR1 and CDR2 from the germline V gene are SEHNR and FQNEAQ (reference sequence). The CDR3 length is 15 residues.

This chain connects TRBV5-1 to TRBJ2-7; no reliable D call. Trimming shortened V by 0 bases and J by 3 bases, and 13 bases separated the two germline ends. In germline, CDR1 is SGHRS, CDR2 YFSETQ. The CDR3 runs to 15 residues. This CDR3 reads CASSLGSSQVYEQYF. CDR3 DNA: TGCGCCAGCAGCTTGGGGTCGTCCCAGGTCTACGAGCAGTACTTC.

The chain uses TRBV7-3 and TRBJ2-3; D ambiguous. The CDR3 contains 13 residues. Trimming removed 5 bases from V and 1 base from J, with 7 bases in between. CDR1 and CDR2 (germline): SGHTA, FQGTGA. The CDR3 reads CASSPMGTDTQYF. CDR3 bases: TGTGCCAGCAGCCCCATGGGCACAGATACGCAGTATTTT. The full variable domain, completed using reference TRBV7-3 and TRBJ2-3, is GAGVSQTPSNKVTEKGKYVELRCDPISGHTALYWYRQSLGQGPEFLIYFQGTGAADDSGLPNDRFFAVRPEGSVSTLKIQRTERGDSAVYLCASSPMGTDTQYFGPGTRLTVL.

J is TRBJ2-3 and V is TRBV19; D is uncertain. The ends were cut back, 5 bases at V and 6 bases at J, with 12 bases in the middle. Germline assignment: CDR1 LNHDA and CDR2 SQIVND (reference sequence). The CDR3 loop spans 13 amino acids. This CDR3 reads CASSFSPRDTQYF. CDR3 DNA sequence: TGTGCCAGTAGTTTCTCTCCTAGGGATACGCAGTATTTT.

The V and J genes are TRBV27 and TRBJ1-1; the match to TRBD1 covers 11 bases. The junction had 6 bases not matched to a gene; V was cut back by 7 bases and J by 8 bases. Germline-derived CDR1 and CDR2 are MNHEY and SMNVEV (reference sequence). CDR3 length: 13 residues. CDR3 in DNA: TGTGCCAGCAAGCCGGGGACAGGGGGGGAAGCTTTCTTT. This encodes CASKPGTGGEAFF.

The J gene is TRBJ2-1, the V gene TRBV10-3; D not certain. The germline V and J ends were trimmed by 2 bases and 10 bases, with 6 bases remaining between them. Germline V gene sequence: CDR1 ENHRY, CDR2 SYGVKD. The CDR3 has 11 amino acids. CDR3 in amino acids: CAISEVAEQFF. In DNA form, the CDR3 reads TGTGCCATCAGTGAGGTGGCGGAGCAGTTCTTC.

The V and J genes are TRBV19 and TRBJ2-2, with 8 bases that match TRBD2. The CDR3 loop spans 14 amino acids. Germline V gene sequence: CDR1 LNHDA, CDR2 SQIVND (reference sequence). The ends lost 6 bases at V and 5 bases at J; junction bases unmatched: 5. The DNA for the CDR3 is TGTGCCAGTAGCGCCCAGCGGGGGACCGGGGAGCTGTTTTTT. Protein product: CASSAQRGTGELFF.

This chain uses TRBV5-1 with TRBJ1-1; possible D gene TRBD1, 5 bases. Per the germline V gene, CDR1 is SGHRS and CDR2 is YFSETQ. The CDR3 is 14 residues long. V lost 3 bases to trimming and J lost 4 bases, with 13 bases between them. The CDR3, as DNA: TGCGCCAGCAGCTCCAGGGTAAGGAGCACTGAAGCTTTCTTT. Translating it yields CASSSRVRSTEAFF.

The chain couples TRBV7-9 to TRBJ2-3, with D maybe TRBD1 (5 bases). CDR1 is SEHNR and CDR2 is FQNEAQ in the germline V gene (reference sequence). The V end was cut by 7 bases, the J end by 5 bases, with 10 bases between. The CDR3 is made up of 12 amino acids. CDR3 nucleotide sequence: TGTGCCAGCACCACAGGAGAAGATACGCAGTATTTT. This sequence encodes CASTTGEDTQYF. The whole variable domain, remainder taken from reference TRBV7-9 and TRBJ2-3, is DTGVSQNPRHKITKRGQNVTFRCDPISEHNRLYWYRQTLGQGPEFLTYFQNEAQLEKSRLLSDRFSAERPKGSFSTLEIQRTEQGDSAMYLCASTTGEDTQYFGPGTRLTVL.

V usage is TRBV14 and J usage is TRBJ2-7; D may be TRBD2 (6 bases). V lost 1 base and J 2 bases, leaving 12 bases between the germline ends. The germline CDR1 and CDR2 sequences are SGHDN and FVKESK. The CDR3 length is 15 residues. CDR3 DNA sequence: TGTGCCAGCAGCCAAGTCCGGGAGAGAACCTACGAGCAGTACTTC. Protein sequence: CASSQVRERTYEQYF.

The chain links TRBV4-2 to TRBJ2-2; the D is unclear. Trimming left V 3 bases short and J 4 bases short, with 12 bases between. The CDR3 has 15 residues. Germline V gene data show CDR1 as LGHNA and CDR2 as YNFKEQ. The CDR3: CASSHEDEVTGELFF. As DNA, the CDR3 is TGTGCCAGCAGCCATGAAGACGAGGTCACCGGGGAGCTGTTTTTT.

The rearrangement uses TRBV30 and TRBJ1-4; the D gene is possibly TRBD1 (5 bases). The germline V gene encodes CDR1 GTSNPN and CDR2 SVGIG (reference sequence). CDR3 length equals 11 residues. Between the trimmed V and J ends, which lost 3 bases and 10 bases, there was a span of 9 bases. The CDR3 DNA reads as TGTGCCTGGAGAGCGGGGGTAAAACTGTTTTTT. It specifies CAWRAGVKLFF.

In this sample, this clone turned up a few times. The chain is built from TRBV28 and TRBJ2-7, with 9 bases lining up with TRBD1. The V gene end was trimmed by 5 bases and the J gene end by 7 bases; junction bases not matched to a gene: 12. The CDR3 contains 15 residues. Germline V gene data show CDR1 as MDHEN and CDR2 as SYDVKM. The DNA for the CDR3 is TGTGCCAGCAGTGCCCCGGGACAGGGTACGCGGGAGCAGTACTTC. Amino acids: CASSAPGQGTREQYF.

The V and J genes are TRBV7-8 and TRBJ2-1, with 8 bases that match TRBD2. CDR3 length equals 17 residues. The germline V gene encodes CDR1 SGHVS and CDR2 FQNEAQ. V dropped 5 bases and J dropped 0; count of bases not matched to a gene: 9. The CDR3 nucleotides read TGTGCCAGCAGCCGCCGGACTAGCCGCAGCTCCTACAATGAGCAGTTCTTC. It translates to CASSRRTSRSSYNEQFF.

The chain recombines TRBV6-1 with TRBJ2-1; D is unclear. Germline V gene sequence: CDR1 MNHNS, CDR2 SASEGT. This CDR3 is 13 amino acids long. Trimming removed 4 bases from V and 3 bases from J, with 7 bases in between. The chain's CDR3 is CASSVTGYNEQFF. The CDR3, as DNA: TGTGCCAGCAGTGTCACGGGCTACAATGAGCAGTTCTTC.

This chain links TRBV11-2 with TRBJ2-7; tentative D call: TRBD2 (5 bases). Trimming took off 5 bases at V and 10 bases at J, with 21 bases between the two ends. The CDR3 totals 14 residues. The V gene's germline CDR1 is SGHAT and CDR2 FQNNGV. CDR3 sequence reads: CASSRLKPAGGQYF. DNA of the CDR3: TGTGCCAGCAGCCGTTTAAAACCAGCCGGAGGACAGTACTTC.

The chain carries TRBV5-4 and TRBJ2-5, with D hard to call. The CDR3 sequence is 13 residues long. The germline V gene has CDR1 SGHNT and CDR2 YYREEE (reference sequence). Trimming left V 4 bases short and J 5 bases short, with 12 bases between. In nucleotides, the CDR3 is TGTGCCAGCAGCCGTGAGGTCCGGGAGACCCAGTACTTC. Its protein is CASSREVRETQYF. Based on the CDR3 plus reference TRBV5-4 and TRBJ2-5, the full variable domain is ETGVTQSPTHLIKTRGQQVTLRCSSQSGHNTVSWYQQALGQGPQFIFQYYREEENGRGNFPPRFSGLQFPNYSSELNVNALELDDSALYLCASSREVRETQYFGPGTRLLVL.